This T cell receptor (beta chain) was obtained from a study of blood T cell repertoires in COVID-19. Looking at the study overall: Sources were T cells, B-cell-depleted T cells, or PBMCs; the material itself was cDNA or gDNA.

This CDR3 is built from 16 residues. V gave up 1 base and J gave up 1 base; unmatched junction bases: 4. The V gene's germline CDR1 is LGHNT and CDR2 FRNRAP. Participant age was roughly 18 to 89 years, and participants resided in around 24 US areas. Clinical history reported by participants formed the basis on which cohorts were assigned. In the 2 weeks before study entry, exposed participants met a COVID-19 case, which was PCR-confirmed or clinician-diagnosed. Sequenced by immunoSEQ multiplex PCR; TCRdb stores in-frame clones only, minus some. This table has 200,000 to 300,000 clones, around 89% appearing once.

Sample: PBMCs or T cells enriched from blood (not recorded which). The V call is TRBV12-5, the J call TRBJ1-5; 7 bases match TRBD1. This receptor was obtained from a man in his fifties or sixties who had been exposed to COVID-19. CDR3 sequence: CASGLDRGTSNQPQHF. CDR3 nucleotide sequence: TGTGCTAGTGGTTTGGACAGGGGAACGAGCAATCAGCCCCAGCATTTT.